Below are 23 T cell receptor beta chains sequenced from a single sample in a study of cytomegalovirus exposure and HLA in healthy donors. The PCR contained 60 Vbeta and 13 Jbeta primers. Libraries were prepared by immunoSEQ multiplex PCR; TCRdb keeps only in-frame clonotypes and omits some of them. The sample yields fewer than 150,000 clones, 60% to 85% seen once. Input material: PBMCs. Every receptor here comes from a woman aged 40 to 49 in good health and CMV-seropositive.

This clone has a handful of counts. This sequence joins TRBV29-1 and TRBJ1-4, with 10 bases identical to TRBD1. CDR1 and CDR2 (germline): SQVTM, ANQGSEA. J was trimmed by 5 bases and V by 7 bases; bases with no gene match: 16. CDR3 length equals 17 residues. The CDR3 DNA is TGCAGCGCCCTGACAGGGGGCGAAGGGAAGGGAAATGAAAAACTGTTTTTT. Translated: CSALTGGEGKGNEKLFF.

The chain links TRBV2 to TRBJ2-7; 7 positions agree with TRBD2. After removal of 3 bases from V and 6 bases from J, the junction contained 11 bases not matched to a gene. Germline V lookup: CDR1 SNHLY, CDR2 FYNNEI. The CDR3 contains 15 residues. The CDR3 coding sequence is TGTGCCAGCAGTGACGGGAGGAAAATCGCAGCCGAGCAGTACTTC. This gives the protein CASSDGRKIAAEQYF.

J is TRBJ1-5 and V is TRBV13; D gene uncertain. Germline values: CDR1 PRHDT, CDR2 FYEKMQ (reference sequence). The CDR3 spans 14 residues. The V end lost 5 bases, the J end lost 8 bases, and 16 bases lay between the germline ends. CDR3 in amino acids: CASSRRWSGEPQHF. Here the CDR3 DNA reads TGTGCCAGCAGCCGGCGGTGGTCTGGTGAGCCCCAGCATTTT.

This chain joins TRBV10-3 and TRBJ2-1, with 9 bases fitting TRBD2. V shed 7 bases and J 5 bases; nucleotides not matched to a gene: 9. The CDR3 totals 15 residues. Germline V CDR1 and CDR2: ENHRY, SYGVKD. CDR3 nucleotide sequence: TGTGCCATCAACCAAGCGGGGGGTGGGAACAATGAGCAGTTCTTC. Its translation is CAINQAGGGNNEQFF.

The rearrangement links TRBV29-1 to TRBJ2-3; the D gene is possibly TRBD1 (5 bases). CDR3 size: 13 residues. Trimming took off 6 bases at V and 5 bases at J, with 15 bases between the two ends. CDR1 SQVTM and CDR2 ANQGSEA come from the germline V gene. This CDR3 reads CSVLGGALDTQYF. CDR3 DNA sequence: TGCAGCGTCCTCGGTGGGGCGTTAGATACGCAGTATTTT.

This chain uses TRBV5-5 with TRBJ1-5; D call uncertain. Germline V CDR1 and CDR2: SGHKS, YYEKEE (reference sequence). This CDR3 contains 14 residues. Trimming removed 0 bases from V and 8 bases from J, with 12 bases in between. The CDR3 here is CASSLESGLEPQHF. The CDR3 DNA follows: TGTGCCAGCAGCTTGGAATCGGGGTTGGAGCCCCAGCATTTT.

This rearrangement joins TRBV6-1 to TRBJ2-7, with TRBD2 matching over 7 bases. V shed 2 bases, J shed 0 bases, and the junction held 4 bases outside the gene matches. This CDR3 is 15 amino acids long. Per the germline V gene, CDR1 is MNHNS and CDR2 is SASEGT. In DNA, the CDR3 is TGTGCCAGCAGTGAATGGCTAGCGGACTCCTACGAGCAGTACTTC. Protein: CASSEWLADSYEQYF.

This rearrangement joins TRBV29-1 to TRBJ1-1; 9 bases line up with TRBD1. V trimming: 5 bases; J trimming: 1 base; junction bases outside the gene matches: 8. This CDR3 spans 15 amino acids. Germline CDR1 is SQVTM and CDR2 is ANQGSEA. DNA for the CDR3: TGCAGCGTTACACCACAGGGGGCGAGGAACACTGAAGCTTTCTTT. It yields the protein CSVTPQGARNTEAFF.

The gene calls are TRBV18 and TRBJ2-5, with D perhaps matching TRBD1 (6 bases). From germline, CDR1 is KGHSH and CDR2 LQKENI. V was cut by 3 bases and J by 2 bases, with 16 bases left in between. CDR3 size: 16 residues. CDR3 coding DNA: TGTGCCAGCTCACCTGGGGGCCGTACGGGGCAAGAGACCCAGTACTTC. It is translated as CASSPGGRTGQETQYF.

This clone was found once. V and J are TRBV4-1 and TRBJ1-4; possible D gene TRBD1, 5 bases. The V and J ends lost 0 bases and 7 bases respectively, with 18 bases between them. From germline, CDR1 is MGHRA and CDR2 YSYEKL. This CDR3 region has 17 residues. The CDR3 loop is CASSQEANGGGSEKLFF. CDR3 DNA: TGCGCCAGCAGCCAAGAGGCGAACGGGGGTGGGAGTGAAAAACTGTTTTTT.

V usage is TRBV7-8 and J usage is TRBJ1-6, with D possibly being TRBD1 (6 bases). The ends were cut back, 7 bases at V and 8 bases at J, with 18 bases in the middle. This CDR3 region has 15 residues. Germline V gene data show CDR1 as SGHVS and CDR2 as FQNEAQ. The CDR3 sequence: CASIGGDKLDSPLHF. The CDR3 nucleotides are TGTGCCAGCATTGGGGGGGACAAGTTGGATTCACCCCTCCACTTT.

This clone was counted once. The gene calls are TRBV29-1 and TRBJ1-2, with 12 bases aligning to TRBD1. V lost 4 bases and J lost 4; bases outside the gene matches: 7. The CDR3 has 15 amino acids. Per germline, CDR1 SQVTM and CDR2 ANQGSEA. The CDR3 sequence: CSVGRGQGASYGYTF. The CDR3 DNA reads as TGCAGCGTTGGGCGGGGACAGGGGGCCAGCTATGGCTACACCTTC.

The rearrangement uses TRBV7-2 and TRBJ2-7, with 7 bases fitting TRBD1. Germline V gene sequence: CDR1 SGHTA, CDR2 FQGNSA. J was trimmed by 7 bases and V by 1 base; bases with no gene match: 13. There are 16 residues in the CDR3. CDR3 DNA: TGTGCCAGCAGCTTAGGTCCCGAGACAGGGCCGGGAGAGCAGTACTTC. This codes for CASSLGPETGPGEQYF.

The sample holds a few counts of this clone. The chain joins TRBV5-6 to TRBJ1-6; D is uncertain. Germline CDR1 and CDR2: SGHDT and YYEEEE. This CDR3 region has 15 residues. V lost 3 bases and J lost 1, with 8 bases in between. In DNA, the CDR3 is TGTGCCAGCAGCTCACGGAGGTCCTATAATTCACCCCTCCACTTT. It codes for CASSSRRSYNSPLHF. The full variable domain, in which reference TRBV5-6 and TRBJ1-6 provide the parts outside the CDR3, is DAGVTQSPTHLIKTRGQQVTLRCSPKSGHDTVSWYQQALGQGPQFIFQYYEEEERQRGNFPDRFSGHQFPNYSSELNVNALLLGDSALYLCASSSRRSYNSPLHFGNGTRLTVT.

The rearrangement uses TRBV9 and TRBJ2-5; the match to TRBD1 covers 7 bases. The J segment lost 5 bases and the V segment lost 0 bases, leaving 10 bases of the junction unmatched. CDR3 length equals 16 residues. Germline CDR1 SGDLS, CDR2 YYNGEE. CDR3 protein: CASSVGLQGSSETQYF. The CDR3 DNA is TGTGCCAGCAGCGTAGGGTTACAGGGGAGTAGCGAGACCCAGTACTTC.

The chain couples TRBV5-6 to TRBJ2-1; 14 nucleotides align to TRBD2. Germline V CDR1 and CDR2: SGHDT, YYEEEE. V lost 2 bases to trimming and J lost 7 bases; unmatched junction nucleotides: 14. There are 19 residues in the CDR3. This CDR3 reads CASSFGLAGGPTPRNEQFF. The CDR3 region has the DNA TGTGCCAGCAGCTTCGGACTAGCGGGGGGTCCCACCCCCCGTAATGAGCAGTTCTTC.

This chain uses TRBV7-9 with TRBJ2-7; perhaps TRBD1 as D (5 bases). CDR3 length equals 15 residues. The ends were cut back, 5 bases at V and 0 bases at J, with 14 bases in the middle. Germline CDR1 reads SEHNR; CDR2 reads FQNEAQ (reference sequence). The CDR3 bases are TGTGCCAGCAGCCCAACAGGTCTCCGCTCCTACGAGCAGTACTTC. Protein product: CASSPTGLRSYEQYF.

This clone showed up just once. This chain links TRBV10-2 with TRBJ2-1; 7 bases match TRBD2. The CDR3 has 15 residues. Germline assignment: CDR1 WSHSY and CDR2 SAAADI. V lost 6 bases and J lost 2; bases outside the gene matches: 7. The CDR3 protein is CASSDSGQTYNEQFF. The CDR3 DNA reads TGCGCCAGCAGCGATAGCGGGCAAACCTACAATGAGCAGTTCTTC.

The chain joins TRBV5-6 to TRBJ2-1; 8 bases agree with TRBD2. The junction had 12 bases not matched to a gene; V was cut back by 4 bases and J by 3 bases. The CDR3 is made up of 17 amino acids. CDR1 is SGHDT, CDR2 YYEEEE, per germline. CDR3 bases: TGTGCCAGCAGCGATATCCGGGGGGGCCCCCTCTACAATGAGCAGTTCTTC. It yields the protein CASSDIRGGPLYNEQFF. Together with reference TRBV5-6 and TRBJ2-1, the CDR3 gives the full variable domain: DAGVTQSPTHLIKTRGQQVTLRCSPKSGHDTVSWYQQALGQGPQFIFQYYEEEERQRGNFPDRFSGHQFPNYSSELNVNALLLGDSALYLCASSDIRGGPLYNEQFFGPGTRLTVL.

CDR3: CATSTSGGPYEQYF. As DNA, the CDR3 is TGTGCCACATCAACTAGCGGGGGGCCCTACGAGCAGTACTTC. This rearrangement joins TRBV19 to TRBJ2-7, with 12 bases fitting TRBD2. With 10 bases clipped from V and 2 bases from J, the junction kept 6 bases outside the gene matches. The CDR3 runs to 14 residues. Looked up from germline, CDR1 is LNHDA and CDR2 is SQIVND (reference sequence). Full variable domain (rest looked up from reference TRBV19 and TRBJ2-7): DGGITQSPKYLFRKEGQNVTLSCEQNLNHDAMYWYRQDPGQGLRLIYYSQIVNDFQKGDIAEGYSVSREKKESFPLTVTSAQKNPTAFYLCATSTSGGPYEQYFGPGTRLTVT.

The V call is TRBV30, the J call TRBJ2-7; the match to TRBD1 covers 9 bases. Germline V lookup: CDR1 GTSNPN, CDR2 SVGIG (reference sequence). V lost 3 bases to trimming and J lost 3 bases; unmatched junction nucleotides: 6. The CDR3 is made up of 14 amino acids. The CDR3 nucleotides are TGTGCCTGGAGAGGGACAGGGTCGGGCTACGAGCAGTACTTC. It codes for CAWRGTGSGYEQYF.

The chain carries TRBV7-9 and TRBJ1-1; 9 nucleotides line up with TRBD1. There are 15 residues in the CDR3. Per the germline V gene, CDR1 is SEHNR and CDR2 is FQNEAQ (reference sequence). The J segment lost 5 bases and the V segment lost 4 bases, leaving 8 bases of the junction unmatched. The CDR3 sequence is CASSSTDRGFTEAFF. In nucleotides, the CDR3 is TGTGCCAGCAGCTCGACGGACAGGGGATTTACTGAAGCTTTCTTT.

The V and J genes are TRBV7-2 and TRBJ2-2; D gene ambiguous. The CDR3 is made up of 12 amino acids. The V gene lost 5 bases and the J gene lost 7 bases, with 8 bases spanning the gap. Germline V gives CDR1 SGHTA, CDR2 FQGNSA. CDR3 nucleotides: TGTGCCAGCAGCCCTCTACGCGGGGAGCTGTTTTTT. Its translation is CASSPLRGELFF.